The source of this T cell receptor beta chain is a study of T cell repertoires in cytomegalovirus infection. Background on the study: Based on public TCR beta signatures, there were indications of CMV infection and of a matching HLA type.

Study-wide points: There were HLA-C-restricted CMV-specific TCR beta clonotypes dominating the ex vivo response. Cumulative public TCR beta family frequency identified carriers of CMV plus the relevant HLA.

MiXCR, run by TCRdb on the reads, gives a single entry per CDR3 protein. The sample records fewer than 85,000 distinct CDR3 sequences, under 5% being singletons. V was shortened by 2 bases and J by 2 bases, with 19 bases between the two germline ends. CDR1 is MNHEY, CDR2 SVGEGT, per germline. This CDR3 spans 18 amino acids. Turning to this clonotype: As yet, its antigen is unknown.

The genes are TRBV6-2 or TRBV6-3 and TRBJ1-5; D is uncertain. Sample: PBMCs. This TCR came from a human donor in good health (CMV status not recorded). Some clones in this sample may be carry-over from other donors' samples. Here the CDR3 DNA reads TGTGCCAGCAGTTACCTACCCAGGCTATCCGACCGCAATCAGCCCCAGCATTTT. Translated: CASSYLPRLSDRNQPQHF.